The T cell receptor (beta chain) under discussion was sequenced for a study of a mutant IDH1 vaccine in newly diagnosed glioma. The table came from immunoSEQ multiplex PCR; TCRdb's copy has only in-frame clones and leaves some out. The profile covers about 33,000 clones, with around 83% appearing a single time and roughly 7.1% taken by the ten largest. With 5 bases removed from V and 4 bases from J, the gap between germline ends came to 15 bases. This CDR3 is built from 15 residues. Germline V gene data show CDR1 as LNHNV and CDR2 as YYDKDF (reference sequence). Time point described: week 35, safety follow-up. Vaccination used 300 ug of mutant IDH1 20-mer peptide per dose, with topical imiquimod. In regard to this clone: Its specificity is not known.

V and J are TRBV15 and TRBJ1-5, with D possibly matching TRBD1 (5 bases). The source material was PBMCs, sampled from a glioma patient whose treatment included an IDH1 peptide vaccine. This TCR came from a young woman with glioma. CDR3: CATSVGTLGNQPQHF. In DNA, the CDR3 is TGTGCCACCAGCGTCGGGACCCTGGGGAATCAGCCCCAGCATTTT.